The next 12 T cell receptor beta chains were all read from a single sample in a study of T-cell memory formation after mild COVID-19. Via MiXCR, TCRdb re-called the 5' RACE reads, giving one row per CDR3 protein. The table shows a few hundred thousand distinct CDR3 sequences, with 20% to 25% occurring only once. The specimen sequenced was PBMCs or a T cell subset sorted from them (not recorded which). The receptors were gathered from an adult woman who had mild COVID-19 (a few samples of this study predate the infection). Cell type and time point are not known.

This clonotype has more than one count but fewer than ten. The J gene is TRBJ1-5, the V gene TRBV12-3 or TRBV12-4, with D uncertain. The CDR3 totals 14 residues. V shed 5 bases and J shed 4 bases, with 12 bases lying between them. CDR3: CASSPSDRNQPQHF. The DNA for the CDR3 is TGTGCCAGCAGTCCTTCGGACCGAAATCAGCCCCAGCATTTT.

This chain uses TRBV20-1 with TRBJ1-1; no clear D. This CDR3 region has 14 residues. Per germline, CDR1 DFQATT and CDR2 SNEGSKA (reference sequence). V shed 0 bases and J shed 4 bases, with 12 bases lying between them. The CDR3 spells CSARDILDGTEAFF. For the CDR3, the DNA is TGCAGTGCTAGAGATATTCTAGATGGCACTGAAGCTTTCTTT.

This chain connects TRBV5-1 to TRBJ2-5; D perhaps matches TRBD1 (6 bases). V was shortened by 5 bases and J by 3 bases, with 14 bases between the two germline ends. The germline gives CDR1 SGHRS, CDR2 YFSETQ. CDR3 length equals 14 residues. The CDR3, as DNA: TGCGCCAGCAGGTGGAACAGGGTAGAAGAGACCCAGTACTTC. It translates to CASRWNRVEETQYF. The variable domain in full, with the rest retrieved from reference TRBV5-1 and TRBJ2-5, is KAGVTQTPRYLIKTRGQQVTLSCSPISGHRSVSWYQQTPGQGLQFLFEYFSETQRNKGNFPGRFSGRQFSNSRSEMNVSTLELGDSALYLCASRWNRVEETQYFGPGTRLLVL.

This clonotype turned up a few times. The chain is built from TRBV20-1 and TRBJ2-5, with D possibly called TRBD1 or TRBD2 (5 bases each). Trimming took off 4 bases at V and 1 base at J, with 10 bases between the two ends. Germline loops: CDR1 DFQATT, CDR2 SNEGSKA (reference sequence). The CDR3 loop spans 13 amino acids. The DNA for the CDR3 is TGCAGTGCTAATAAGGGGACCCAAGAGACCCAGTACTTC. It codes for CSANKGTQETQYF.

In this sample, this clonotype turned up a few times. The V gene is TRBV12-3 or TRBV12-4, the J gene TRBJ1-4; TRBD1 matches at 7 bases. The J segment lost 5 bases and the V segment lost 5 bases, leaving 8 bases of the junction unmatched. The CDR3 extends over 15 amino acids. In DNA form, the CDR3 reads TGTGCCAGCAGTCTTCAGGGGGAGTTAAATGAAAAACTGTTTTTT. Its protein is CASSLQGELNEKLFF.

The V call is TRBV29-1, the J call TRBJ1-1; tentatively, D is TRBD1 (5 bases). The V and J ends lost 7 bases and 1 base respectively, with 13 bases between them. Germline assignment: CDR1 SQVTM and CDR2 ANQGSEA. CDR3 size: 13 residues. The CDR3 loop reads CSGGPAANTEAFF. In DNA form, the CDR3 reads TGCAGCGGGGGCCCGGCGGCGAACACTGAAGCTTTCTTT.

The J gene is TRBJ2-2, the V gene TRBV7-9; no reliable D call. This CDR3 is 14 amino acids long. Trimming left V 0 bases short and J 4 bases short, with 6 bases between. CDR1 SEHNR and CDR2 FQNEAQ come from the germline V gene (reference sequence). CDR3 sequence reads: CASSLARGTGELFF. The CDR3 coding sequence is TGTGCCAGCAGCTTAGCGCGTGGCACCGGGGAGCTGTTTTTT. Full variable domain (rest looked up from reference TRBV7-9 and TRBJ2-2): DTGVSQNPRHKITKRGQNVTFRCDPISEHNRLYWYRQTLGQGPEFLTYFQNEAQLEKSRLLSDRFSAERPKGSFSTLEIQRTEQGDSAMYLCASSLARGTGELFFGEGSRLTVL.

The chain combines TRBV24-1 with TRBJ2-1, with D possibly matching TRBD2 (6 bases). Germline CDR1 reads KGHDR; CDR2 reads SFDVKD. V lost 7 bases and J 8 bases, leaving 8 bases between the germline ends. This CDR3 is built from 11 residues. As DNA, the CDR3 is TGTGCCACCAGCCTAGCGTATGAGCAGTTCTTC. Encoded protein: CATSLAYEQFF.

V is TRBV12-3 or TRBV12-4 and J is TRBJ1-5; 7 bases fit TRBD1. V trimming: 7 bases; J trimming: 4 bases; junction bases outside the gene matches: 1. CDR3 size: 12 residues. As DNA, the CDR3 is TGTGCCAGCAAACAGGGGAATCAGCCCCAGCATTTT. The encoded protein is CASKQGNQPQHF.

This clonotype was picked up a small number of times. J is TRBJ2-3 and V is TRBV30; 7 bases align to TRBD2. Germline CDR1 and CDR2: GTSNPN and SVGIG (reference sequence). The CDR3 consists of 14 residues. The V and J ends lost 1 base and 3 bases, in that order; junction bases with no gene match: 4. The CDR3 DNA reads as TGTGCCTGGAGTGGCCTGGGGGGGACAGATACGCAGTATTTT. Translation: CAWSGLGGTDTQYF.

This clonotype was detected a few times. This sequence joins TRBV7-9 and TRBJ1-1; D might be TRBD1 (6 bases). The CDR3 length is 14 residues. Germline V gene lookup returns CDR1 SEHNR and CDR2 FQNEAQ (reference sequence). The V end lost 7 bases, the J end lost 1 base, and 13 bases lay between the germline ends. The CDR3 sequence is CASTSLDRNTEAFF. In DNA, the CDR3 is TGTGCCAGCACCTCACTGGACAGGAACACTGAAGCTTTCTTT.

This clonotype was recorded many times. The chain links TRBV7-8 to TRBJ2-1; no clear D gene. This CDR3 has 13 amino acids. Germline lookup yields CDR1 SGHVS and CDR2 FQNEAQ. Trimming shortened V by 1 base and J by 5 bases, and 6 bases separated the two germline ends. In DNA, the CDR3 is TGTGCCAGCAGCTTAGGCCGCCACAATGAGCAGTTCTTC. Translated: CASSLGRHNEQFF.